These 4 T cell receptor beta chains came from one sample sequenced in a study of T-cell memory formation after mild COVID-19. In TCRdb, the 5' RACE reads were re-called with MiXCR into one record per CDR3 protein. Here the sample spans about 560,000 distinct CDR3 sequences, about 22% being singletons. Sequencing input: PBMCs or a T cell subset sorted from them (not recorded which). The source is an adult woman who had mild COVID-19 (a few samples of this study predate the infection). Cell type and time point are not known.

The sample holds a few counts of this clonotype. This sequence joins TRBV3-1 and TRBJ2-7; 7 positions match TRBD1. Germline V CDR1 and CDR2: LGHDT, YNNKEL (reference sequence). There are 19 residues in the CDR3. The ends lost 0 bases at V and 0 bases at J; junction bases unmatched: 14. CDR3 loop: CASSQEGMVRDRDSYEQYF. In DNA, the CDR3 is TGTGCCAGCAGCCAAGAAGGGATGGTGCGAGACAGGGACTCCTACGAGCAGTACTTC.

This clonotype was detected ten times or more. This chain connects TRBV7-9 to TRBJ1-2; D not certain. CDR1 is SEHNR, CDR2 FQNEAQ, per germline (reference sequence). With 3 bases removed from V and 4 bases from J, the gap between germline ends came to 9 bases. There are 13 residues in the CDR3. DNA of the CDR3: TGTGCCAGCAGCTTGGGCGGGTCCTATGGCTACACCTTC. Translated: CASSLGGSYGYTF.

This clonotype was counted a few times. This rearrangement joins TRBV15 to TRBJ2-3; TRBD2 is a possible D gene (5 bases). The length of the CDR3 is 15 residues. The germline V gene encodes CDR1 LNHNV and CDR2 YYDKDF (reference sequence). Trimming shortened V by 4 bases and J by 0 bases, and 11 bases separated the two germline ends. The DNA of the CDR3 is TGTGCCACCAGCAATACTAGGACCAGCACAGATACGCAGTATTTT. Protein product: CATSNTRTSTDTQYF.

The CDR3 nucleotides are TGTGCCAGCAGCAACCGAACAGGGTTCTATGGCTACACCTTC. Translating gives CASSNRTGFYGYTF. V usage is TRBV7-9 and J usage is TRBJ1-2; TRBD1 might be the D (6 bases). This CDR3 is 14 amino acids long. V was trimmed by 5 bases and J by 4 bases, leaving 14 bases between them. Germline CDR1 and CDR2: SEHNR and FQNEAQ (reference sequence). The full variable domain, rest sourced from reference TRBV7-9 and TRBJ1-2, is DTGVSQNPRHKITKRGQNVTFRCDPISEHNRLYWYRQTLGQGPEFLTYFQNEAQLEKSRLLSDRFSAERPKGSFSTLEIQRTEQGDSAMYLCASSNRTGFYGYTFGSGTRLTVV.